This T cell receptor beta chain derives from a study of CXCR3-negative and CXCR3-positive naive CD8 T cells. Study context: The study obtained roughly 130 million TRB reads, about 1.5 +/- 0.3 million per library.

To note about this clonotype: The target antigen is unknown.

Study-wide results and caveats: The study found comparably high diversity in both naive subsets and much lower diversity in memory CD8+ cells. Hydrophobicity was higher for TRB CDR3s found in CXCR3-positive naive cells than in CXCR3-negative naive cells. Upon cryopreservation, CXCR3 expression partially decreased, and most assays used fresh PBMCs.

The libraries of TRB cDNA were constructed through 5' RACE using UMI labels. TCRdb re-called the 5' RACE reads and catalogs CDR3 proteins one per entry, DNA excluded. Its table records some 64,000 distinct CDR3 sequences. What was sequenced was naive CXCR3+ CD8+ T cells from blood. Subset indicated: CD45RO-CCR7+CD27+CD95- naive CD8+ T cells expressing CXCR3 (TNR3+). This receptor was identified in a human donor in good health. Some clones in this sample may be carry-over from other donors' samples.

This CDR3 is CASSVGHEQYF. This sequence joins TRBV2 and TRBJ2-7; TCRdb designates TRBD2, a call that cannot be tested without DNA. Germline lookup yields CDR1 SNHLY and CDR2 FYNNEI. CDR3 length: 11 amino acids.